The rows below give T cell receptor beta chains drawn from one sample of a study of spatial heterogeneity in lung cancer. A single record per CDR3 protein comes from TCRdb applying MiXCR to the 5' RACE reads. The data hold about 48,000 distinct CDR3 sequences, with less than 5.5% observed a single time. This specimen was PBMCs, taken at surgery. Receptors originate from a male donor with early-stage non-small cell lung cancer. Both conserved end residues are part of each CDR3. D genes are given only for firm matches. Where a row states a size, it is once, few, many or the class of an expanded clone; other rows omit it.

D gene: NA
J gene: TRBJ2-7
clone size: few
V gene: TRBV4-3
CDR3 DNA: TGCGCCAGCAGCCAAGTGCAGGGGAACTACGAGCAGTACTTC
CDR3 protein: CASSQVQGNYEQYF

D gene: NA
J gene: TRBJ1-1
clone size: few
V gene: TRBV12-3/TRBV12-4
CDR3 DNA: TGTGCCAGCAGTTTATTAGTCGGGACTGAAGCTTTCTTT
CDR3 protein: CASSLLVGTEAFF

D gene: NA
J gene: TRBJ1-2
clone size: many
V gene: TRBV28
CDR3 DNA: TGTGCCAGCAGTTTCAGGGAGGGGGTTTCCCCTTCTAACTATGGCTACACCTTC
CDR3 protein: CASSFREGVSPSNYGYTF

D gene: TRBD2
J gene: TRBJ2-1
clone size: many
V gene: TRBV6-8
CDR3 DNA: TGTGCCTCTGAGGTTACGGGTGGATCGGGACTAGCGGACTACAATGAGCAGTTCTTC
CDR3 protein: CASEVTGGSGLADYNEQFF

D gene: NA
J gene: TRBJ2-2
clone size: many
V gene: TRBV6-5
CDR3 DNA: TGTGCCAGCAGGGGACGGAGCACCGGGGAGCTGTTTTTT
CDR3 protein: CASRGRSTGELFF

D gene: TRBD2
J gene: TRBJ2-1
clone size: NA
V gene: TRBV5-4
CDR3 DNA: TGTGCCTGGAGGGAGGGCCTCAAGGGTGAGCAGTTCTTC
CDR3 protein: CAWREGLKGEQFF

D gene: NA
J gene: TRBJ2-3
clone size: few
V gene: TRBV28
CDR3 DNA: TGTGCCAGCAGTTTGTACACAGATACGCAGTATTTT
CDR3 protein: CASSLYTDTQYF

D gene: TRBD2
J gene: TRBJ2-1
clone size: many
V gene: TRBV2
CDR3 DNA: TGTGCCAGCAGTGAAGATGGACTAGCGGGATTCTACAATGAGCAGTTCTTC
CDR3 protein: CASSEDGLAGFYNEQFF

D gene: TRBD2
J gene: TRBJ2-1
clone size: NA
V gene: TRBV14
CDR3 DNA: TGTGCCAGCAGCCCCTGGGGAGCGGGAGTGTCCTACAATGAGCAGTTCTTC
CDR3 protein: CASSPWGAGVSYNEQFF

D gene: TRBD1
J gene: TRBJ2-5
clone size: many
V gene: TRBV28
CDR3 DNA: TGTGCCAGCAGCCCGGGACAGGTGTCCGGGGAGACCCAGTACTTC
CDR3 protein: CASSPGQVSGETQYF

D gene: NA
J gene: TRBJ1-5
clone size: many
V gene: TRBV12-3/TRBV12-4
CDR3 DNA: TGTGCCAGCAGTTTAGGAGCAGTTAGCAATCAGCCCCAGCATTTT
CDR3 protein: CASSLGAVSNQPQHF

D gene: TRBD1
J gene: TRBJ2-5
clone size: many
V gene: TRBV6-5
CDR3 DNA: TGTGCCAGCAGCTCAGGGGGCTCAGAGACCCAGTACTTC
CDR3 protein: CASSSGGSETQYF

D gene: TRBD2
J gene: TRBJ2-7
clone size: many
V gene: TRBV12-3/TRBV12-4
CDR3 DNA: TGTGCCAGCAGTTCTGGACTAGCGGGAGGCCACGAGCAGTACTTC
CDR3 protein: CASSSGLAGGHEQYF

D gene: NA
J gene: TRBJ2-7
clone size: many
V gene: TRBV5-1
CDR3 DNA: TGCGCCAGCAGCCCGGACGGGTCGCTCTACGAGCAGTACTTC
CDR3 protein: CASSPDGSLYEQYF

D gene: NA
J gene: TRBJ1-4
clone size: many
V gene: TRBV6-6
CDR3 DNA: TGTGCCAGCAGCCGCGACTTGGATGAAAAACTGTTTTTT
CDR3 protein: CASSRDLDEKLFF

D gene: NA
J gene: TRBJ2-6
clone size: many
V gene: TRBV7-2
CDR3 DNA: TGTGCCAGCAGCTTGTATGACTCTGGGGCCAACGTCCTGACTTTC
CDR3 protein: CASSLYDSGANVLTF

D gene: NA
J gene: TRBJ2-5
clone size: many
V gene: TRBV20-1
CDR3 DNA: TGCAGTGCTAAAAATACAGGAGCTAGAGAGACCCAGTACTTC
CDR3 protein: CSAKNTGARETQYF